One T cell receptor (beta chain) is described in this entry. V was shortened by 4 bases and J by 2 bases, with 20 bases between the two germline ends. This CDR3 spans 17 amino acids. Per the germline V gene, CDR1 is SGHRS and CDR2 is YFSETQ. Molecular barcoding with unique molecular identifiers was used for the TCRbeta library. TCRdb re-called the PCR reads with MiXCR, one entry per CDR3 protein. The data hold about 640,000 distinct CDR3 sequences, with 16% observed a single time. The data were obtained in a study of T-cell reconstitution after alpha-beta-depleted transplantation in children. The source material was PBMCs from the stem cell graft donor, sampled from the stem cell graft. This chain joins TRBV5-1 and TRBJ2-3; perhaps D is TRBD1 or TRBD2 (5 bases each). This TCR was recovered from a human donor who donated a stem cell graft to a child with acute myeloid leukemia. The CDR3 nucleotides are TGCGCCAGCAGCAAAGCTTGGGGGTCGGGGAACACAGATACGCAGTATTTT. Amino acid sequence: CASSKAWGSGNTDTQYF.